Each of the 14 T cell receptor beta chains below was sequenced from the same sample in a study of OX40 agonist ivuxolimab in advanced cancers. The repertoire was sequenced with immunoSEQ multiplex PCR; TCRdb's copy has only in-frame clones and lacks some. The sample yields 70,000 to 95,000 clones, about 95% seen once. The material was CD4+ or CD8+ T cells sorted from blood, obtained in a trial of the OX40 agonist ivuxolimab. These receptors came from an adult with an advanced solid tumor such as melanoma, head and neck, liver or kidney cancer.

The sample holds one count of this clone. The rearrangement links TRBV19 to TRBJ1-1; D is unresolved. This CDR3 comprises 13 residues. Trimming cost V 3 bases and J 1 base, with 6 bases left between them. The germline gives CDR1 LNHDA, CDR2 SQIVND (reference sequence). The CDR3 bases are TGTGCCAGTAGTATCCAGTGGAACACTGAAGCTTTCTTT. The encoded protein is CASSIQWNTEAFF.

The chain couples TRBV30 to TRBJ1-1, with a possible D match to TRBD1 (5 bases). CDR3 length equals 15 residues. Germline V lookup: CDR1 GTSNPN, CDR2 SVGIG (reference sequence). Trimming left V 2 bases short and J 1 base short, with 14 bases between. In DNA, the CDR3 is TGTGCCTGGAGTCCACGGGACGGGGGGAACACTGAAGCTTTCTTT. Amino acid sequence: CAWSPRDGGNTEAFF. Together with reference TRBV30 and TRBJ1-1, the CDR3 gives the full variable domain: SQTIHQWPATLVQPVGSPLSLECTVEGTSNPNLYWYRQAAGRGLQLLFYSVGIGQISSEVPQNLSASRPQDRQFILSSKKLLLSDSGFYLCAWSPRDGGNTEAFFGQGTRLTVV.

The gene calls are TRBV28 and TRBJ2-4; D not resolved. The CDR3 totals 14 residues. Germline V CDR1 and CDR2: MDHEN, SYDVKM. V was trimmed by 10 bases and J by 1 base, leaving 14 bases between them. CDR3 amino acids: CATLVPSAKNIQYF. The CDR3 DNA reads TGTGCCACCCTTGTCCCCAGTGCCAAAAACATTCAGTACTTC.

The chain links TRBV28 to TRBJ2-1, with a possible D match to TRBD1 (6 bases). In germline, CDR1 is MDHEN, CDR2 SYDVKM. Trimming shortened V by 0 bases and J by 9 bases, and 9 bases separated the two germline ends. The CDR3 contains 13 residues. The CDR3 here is CASSLWGRGEQFF. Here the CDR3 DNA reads TGTGCCAGCAGTTTATGGGGCAGGGGTGAGCAGTTCTTC.

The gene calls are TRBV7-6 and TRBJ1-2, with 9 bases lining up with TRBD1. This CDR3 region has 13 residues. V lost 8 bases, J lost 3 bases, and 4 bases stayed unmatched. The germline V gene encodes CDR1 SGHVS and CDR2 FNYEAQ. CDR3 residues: CASGGQGDYGYTF. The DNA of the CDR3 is TGTGCCAGCGGGGGACAGGGCGACTATGGCTACACCTTC.

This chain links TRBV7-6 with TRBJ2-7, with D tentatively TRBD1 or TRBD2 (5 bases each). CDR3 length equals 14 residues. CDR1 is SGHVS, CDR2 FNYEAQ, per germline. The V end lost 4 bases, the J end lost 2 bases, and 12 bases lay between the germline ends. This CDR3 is CASSWDDSPYEQYF. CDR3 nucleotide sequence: TGTGCCAGCAGCTGGGACGACAGCCCCTACGAGCAGTACTTC.

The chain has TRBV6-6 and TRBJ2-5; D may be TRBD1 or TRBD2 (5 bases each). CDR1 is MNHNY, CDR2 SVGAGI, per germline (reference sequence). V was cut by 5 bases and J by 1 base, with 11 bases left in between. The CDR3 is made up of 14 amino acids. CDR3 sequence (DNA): TGTGCCAGCAGTGCCGCCGGGGCCCAAGAGACCCAGTACTTC. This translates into CASSAAGAQETQYF.

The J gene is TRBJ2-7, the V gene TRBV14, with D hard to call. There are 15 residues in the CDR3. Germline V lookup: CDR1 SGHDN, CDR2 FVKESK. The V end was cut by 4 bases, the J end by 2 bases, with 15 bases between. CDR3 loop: CASSPGHLTAYEQYF. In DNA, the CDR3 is TGTGCCAGCAGCCCCGGTCACCTCACCGCCTACGAGCAGTACTTC.

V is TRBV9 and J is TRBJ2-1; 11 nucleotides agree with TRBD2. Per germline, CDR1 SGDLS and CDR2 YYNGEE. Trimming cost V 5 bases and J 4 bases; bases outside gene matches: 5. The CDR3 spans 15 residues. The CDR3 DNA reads TGTGCCAGCAGTCCTACTAGCGGGAGATACAATGAGCAGTTCTTC. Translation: CASSPTSGRYNEQFF.

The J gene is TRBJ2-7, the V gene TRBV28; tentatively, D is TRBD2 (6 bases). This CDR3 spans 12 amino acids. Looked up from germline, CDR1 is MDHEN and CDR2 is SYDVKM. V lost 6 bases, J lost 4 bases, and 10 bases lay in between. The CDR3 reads CASSGSPYEQYF. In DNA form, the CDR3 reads TGTGCCAGCAGCGGGAGCCCTTACGAGCAGTACTTC.

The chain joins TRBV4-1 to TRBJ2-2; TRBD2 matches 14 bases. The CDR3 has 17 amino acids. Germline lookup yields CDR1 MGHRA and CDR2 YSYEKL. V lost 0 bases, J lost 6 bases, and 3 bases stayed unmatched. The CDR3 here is CASSQEGLAGVAGELFF. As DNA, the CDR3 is TGCGCCAGCAGCCAAGAGGGACTAGCGGGGGTGGCCGGGGAGCTGTTTTTT.

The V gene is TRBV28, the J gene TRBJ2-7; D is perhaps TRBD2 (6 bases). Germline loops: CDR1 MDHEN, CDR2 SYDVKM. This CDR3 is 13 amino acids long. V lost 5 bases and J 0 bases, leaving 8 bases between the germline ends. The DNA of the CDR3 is TGTGCCAGCAGTGGGCGGGACTCCTACGAGCAGTACTTC. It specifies CASSGRDSYEQYF. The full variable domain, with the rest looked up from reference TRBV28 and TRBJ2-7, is DVKVTQSSRYLVKRTGEKVFLECVQDMDHENMFWYRQDPGLGLRLIYFSYDVKMKEKGDIPEGYSVSREKKERFSLILESASTNQTSMYLCASSGRDSYEQYFGPGTRLTVT.

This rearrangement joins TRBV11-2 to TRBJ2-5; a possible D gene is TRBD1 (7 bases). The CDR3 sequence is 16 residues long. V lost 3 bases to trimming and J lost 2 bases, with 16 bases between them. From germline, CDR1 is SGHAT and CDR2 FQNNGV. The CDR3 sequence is CASSFLQGGTQETQYF. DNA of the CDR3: TGTGCCAGCAGCTTTCTCCAGGGGGGAACGCAAGAGACCCAGTACTTC.

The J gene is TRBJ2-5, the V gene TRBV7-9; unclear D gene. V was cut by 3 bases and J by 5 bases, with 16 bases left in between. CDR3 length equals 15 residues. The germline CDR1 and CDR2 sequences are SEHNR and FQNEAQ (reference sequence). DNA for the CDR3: TGTGCCAGCAGCTTTTTCCCGGACCTCGGGGAGACCCAGTACTTC. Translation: CASSFFPDLGETQYF.